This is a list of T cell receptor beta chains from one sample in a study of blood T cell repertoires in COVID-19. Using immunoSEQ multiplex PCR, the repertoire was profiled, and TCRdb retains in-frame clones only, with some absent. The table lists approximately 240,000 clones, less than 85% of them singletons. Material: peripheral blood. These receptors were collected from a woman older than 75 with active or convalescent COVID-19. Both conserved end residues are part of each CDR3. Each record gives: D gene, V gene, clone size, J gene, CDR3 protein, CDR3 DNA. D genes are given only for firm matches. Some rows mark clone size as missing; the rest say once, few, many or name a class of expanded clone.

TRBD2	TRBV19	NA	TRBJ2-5	CASSIAGFETQYF	TGTGCCAGTAGCATAGCGGGATTTGAGACCCAGTACTTC
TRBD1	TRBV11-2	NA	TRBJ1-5	CASSASRGDQPQHF	TGTGCCAGCAGCGCCTCCAGGGGGGATCAGCCCCAGCATTTT
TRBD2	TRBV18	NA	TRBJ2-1	CASSPPGIAGGNEQFF	TGTGCCAGCTCACCACCGGGGATAGCGGGGGGGAATGAGCAGTTCTTC
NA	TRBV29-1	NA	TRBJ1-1	CSVDTGTRNTEAFF	TGCAGCGTTGATACCGGGACACGGAACACTGAAGCTTTCTTT
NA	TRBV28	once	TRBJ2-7	CASSRTQGRAYEQYF	TGTGCCAGCAGTCGTACACAGGGCCGAGCCTACGAGCAGTACTTC
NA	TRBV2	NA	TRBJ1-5	CASSAELAGNQPQHF	TGTGCCAGCAGTGCAGAACTAGCAGGCAATCAGCCCCAGCATTTT
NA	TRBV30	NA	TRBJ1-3	CAWGRGFSGNTIYF	TGTGCCTGGGGTAGGGGGTTCTCTGGAAACACCATATATTTT
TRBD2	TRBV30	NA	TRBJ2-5	CAWTSGSIFQETQYF	TGTGCCTGGACTAGCGGGAGCATCTTCCAAGAGACCCAGTACTTC
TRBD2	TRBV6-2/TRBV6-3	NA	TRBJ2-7	CASSNGLAGSEYF	TGTGCCAGCAGTAACGGACTAGCGGGATCTGAGTACTTC
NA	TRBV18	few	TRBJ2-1	CASSPPTALGEQFF	TGTGCCAGCTCACCACCTACGGCGCTAGGTGAGCAGTTCTTC
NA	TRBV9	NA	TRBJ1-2	CASSVQGNYGYTF	TGTGCCAGCAGCGTACAGGGGAACTATGGCTACACCTTC
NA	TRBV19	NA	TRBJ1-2	CASSIRQESYGYTF	TGTGCCAGTAGTATCCGACAGGAGAGCTATGGCTACACCTTC
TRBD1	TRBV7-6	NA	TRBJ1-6	CASSLGQGDVSPLHF	TGTGCCAGCAGCCTTGGACAGGGGGATGTTTCACCCCTCCACTTT
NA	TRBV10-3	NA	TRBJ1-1	CAISTGKNTEAFF	TGTGCCATCAGTACCGGGAAGAACACTGAAGCTTTCTTT
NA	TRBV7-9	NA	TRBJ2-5	CASSLEFGWGATPQETQYF	TGTGCCAGCAGCTTAGAATTCGGCTGGGGAGCCACCCCCCAAGAGACCCAGTACTTC
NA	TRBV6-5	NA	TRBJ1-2	CASKPGHDYGYTF	TGTGCCAGCAAGCCGGGACACGACTATGGCTACACCTTC
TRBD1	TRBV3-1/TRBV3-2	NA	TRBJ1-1	CASSLWTGNTEAFF	TGTGCCAGCAGCCTTTGGACAGGGAACACTGAAGCTTTCTTT
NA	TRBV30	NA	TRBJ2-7	CAWSVGGVREQYF	TGTGCCTGGAGTGTAGGGGGGGTGAGGGAGCAGTACTTC
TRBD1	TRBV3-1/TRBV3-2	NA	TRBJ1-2	CASSQAGQGAYGYTF	TGTGCCAGCAGCCAGGCGGGACAGGGGGCCTATGGCTACACCTTC
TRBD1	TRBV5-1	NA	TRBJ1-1	CASSQVGQGYTEAFF	TGCGCCAGCAGCCAGGTGGGACAGGGGTACACTGAAGCTTTCTTT
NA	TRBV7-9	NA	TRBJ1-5	CASSFNSNQPQHF	TGTGCCAGCAGCTTTAATAGCAATCAGCCCCAGCATTTT
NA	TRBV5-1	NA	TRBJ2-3	CASSLDRGAIDTQYF	TGCGCCAGCAGCTTGGACCGGGGGGCTATCGATACGCAGTATTTT
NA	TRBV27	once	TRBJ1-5	CASNKEGYSNQPQHF	TGTGCCAGCAATAAAGAGGGCTATAGCAATCAGCCCCAGCATTTT
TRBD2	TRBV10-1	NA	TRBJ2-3	CASSESLAGGDTQYF	TGCGCCAGCAGTGAGTCTTTAGCGGGAGGAGATACGCAGTATTTT
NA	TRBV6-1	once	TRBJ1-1	CASSEQAPASYTEAFF	TGTGCCAGCAGTGAACAGGCGCCGGCGAGCTACACTGAAGCTTTCTTT
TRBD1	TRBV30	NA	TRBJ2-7	CAWQDLGTGAYEQYF	TGTGCCTGGCAAGACCTCGGGACAGGGGCCTACGAGCAGTACTTC
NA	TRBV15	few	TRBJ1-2	CATSRERSNYGYTF	TGTGCCACCAGCAGAGAGCGGTCTAACTATGGCTACACCTTC
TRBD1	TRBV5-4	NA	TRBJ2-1	CASSPGQASYNEQFF	TGTGCCAGCAGCCCCGGACAGGCGTCCTACAATGAGCAGTTCTTC
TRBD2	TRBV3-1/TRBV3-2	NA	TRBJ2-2	CASSQVSGRAYTGELFF	TGTGCCAGCAGCCAAGTAAGCGGGAGGGCCTACACCGGGGAGCTGTTTTTT
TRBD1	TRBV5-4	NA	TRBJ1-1	CASSLDRMNTEAFF	TGTGCCAGCAGCCTGGACAGGATGAACACTGAAGCTTTCTTT
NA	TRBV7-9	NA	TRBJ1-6	CASGATPRNNSPLHF	TGTGCCAGCGGAGCAACCCCTCGGAATAATTCACCCCTCCACTTT
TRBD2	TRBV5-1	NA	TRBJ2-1	CASSRTSGRDSYNEQFF	TGCGCCAGCAGCCGAACTAGCGGGAGGGACTCCTACAATGAGCAGTTCTTC
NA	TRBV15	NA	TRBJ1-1	CATSRERGQWDTEAFF	TGTGCCACCAGCAGAGAACGAGGTCAATGGGACACTGAAGCTTTCTTT
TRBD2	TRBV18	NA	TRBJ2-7	CASSPPGTSISEQYF	TGTGCCAGCTCACCACCCGGGACTAGTATCTCCGAGCAGTACTTC
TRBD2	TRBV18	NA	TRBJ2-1	CASSTGTTGFDEQFF	TGTGCCAGCTCTACCGGGACTACCGGCTTCGATGAGCAGTTCTTC
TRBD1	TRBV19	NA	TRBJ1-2	CASSIAPGGGLNYGYTF	TGTGCCAGTAGTATAGCCCCTGGAGGGGGCCTAAACTATGGCTACACCTTC
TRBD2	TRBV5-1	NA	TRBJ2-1	CASAAGGVYNEQFF	TGCGCCAGTGCGGCGGGGGGCGTGTACAATGAGCAGTTCTTC
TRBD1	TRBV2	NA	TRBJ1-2	CASSDRQGSNYGYTF	TGTGCCAGCAGTGACAGACAGGGGTCTAACTATGGCTACACCTTC
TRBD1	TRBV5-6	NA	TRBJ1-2	CASANRGSYGYTF	TGTGCCAGCGCCAACAGGGGGAGCTATGGCTACACCTTC
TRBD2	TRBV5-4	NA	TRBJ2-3	CASSFGGSGSADTQYF	TGTGCCAGCAGCTTTGGGGGTAGCGGGAGTGCAGATACGCAGTATTTT
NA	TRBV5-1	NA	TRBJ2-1	CASSLMGHQDNEQFF	TGCGCCAGCAGCTTAATGGGGCACCAAGACAATGAGCAGTTCTTC
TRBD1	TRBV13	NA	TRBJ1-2	CASSTPRQGYYGYTF	TGTGCCAGCAGCACTCCCAGACAGGGGTACTATGGCTACACCTTC
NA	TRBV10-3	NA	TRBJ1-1	CATSPRGANTEAFF	TGTGCCACCTCCCCCCGGGGGGCGAACACTGAAGCTTTCTTT
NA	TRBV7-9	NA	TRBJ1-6	CASSLAGYNSPLHF	TGTGCCAGCAGTCTCGCCGGCTATAATTCACCCCTCCACTTT
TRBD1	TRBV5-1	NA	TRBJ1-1	CASRTAGTANTEAFF	TGCGCCAGCAGAACAGCCGGGACAGCGAACACTGAAGCTTTCTTT
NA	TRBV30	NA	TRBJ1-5	CAWSVSGDQPQHF	TGTGCCTGGAGTGTATCGGGGGACCAGCCCCAGCATTTT
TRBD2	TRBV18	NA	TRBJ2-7	CASSPQSQREGEQYF	TGTGCCAGCTCACCACAGAGTCAGCGGGAGGGCGAGCAGTACTTC
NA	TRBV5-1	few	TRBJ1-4	CASSLGQREKLFF	TGCGCCAGCAGCTTGGGACAAAGGGAAAAACTGTTTTTT
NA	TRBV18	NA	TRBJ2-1	CASSPTTEYNEQFF	TGTGCCAGCTCACCAACGACAGAGTACAATGAGCAGTTCTTC
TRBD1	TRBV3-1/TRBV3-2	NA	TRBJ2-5	CASSPTGWETQYF	TGTGCCAGCAGCCCGACAGGGTGGGAGACCCAGTACTTC
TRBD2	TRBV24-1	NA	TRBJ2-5	CATSDSRDYPQETQYF	TGTGCCACCAGTGATTCAAGGGACTATCCCCAAGAGACCCAGTACTTC
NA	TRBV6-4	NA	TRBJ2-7	CASNLQGPLLRPYYEQYF	TGTGCCAGCAATCTACAGGGTCCCCTCCTCAGACCGTATTACGAGCAGTACTTC
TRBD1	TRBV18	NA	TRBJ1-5	CASSPRGQGKGQPQHF	TGTGCCAGCTCACCACGGGGACAGGGGAAAGGTCAGCCCCAGCATTTT
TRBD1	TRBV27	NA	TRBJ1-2	CASRAGTGYSINYGYTF	TGTGCCAGCAGAGCCGGGACAGGGTATTCCATCAACTATGGCTACACCTTC
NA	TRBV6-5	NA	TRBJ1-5	CASSFTGNQPQHF	TGTGCCAGCAGTTTCACAGGGAATCAGCCCCAGCATTTT
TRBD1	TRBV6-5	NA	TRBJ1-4	CASRSQGASEKLFF	TGTGCCAGCAGGTCACAGGGGGCGAGTGAAAAACTGTTTTTT
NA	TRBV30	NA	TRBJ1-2	CAWSMSYGYTF	TGTGCCTGGAGTATGAGCTATGGCTACACCTTC